A single sample is the source of the 20 T cell receptor beta chains below, sequenced in a study of CD8 T cells in Susac syndrome. Roughly 0.5 to 1 ug RNA was reverse transcribed with random hexamers. TCRdb fed the immunoSEQ multiplex PCR reads into MiXCR, producing one record per CDR3 protein. The data show roughly 50,000 distinct CDR3 sequences, 93% seen once. Sequenced input: CD8+ T cells from PBMCs. These receptors came from a human donor in good health.

The chain uses TRBV29-1 and TRBJ2-4, with TRBD1 identical over 7 bases. Unmatched junction bases numbered 1, after V lost 2 bases and J lost 0 bases. Germline loops: CDR1 SQVTM, CDR2 ANQGSEA. The CDR3 runs to 14 residues. CDR3 residues: CSVEQGEAKNIQYF. CDR3 bases: TGCAGCGTTGAACAGGGGGAAGCCAAAAACATTCAGTACTTC.

Concerning this clonotype itself: A read error may account for a junction end that differs from germline. The rearrangement links TRBV27 to TRBJ2-2; 13 bases line up with TRBD2. Germline CDR1 and CDR2: MNHEY and SMNVEV (reference sequence). This CDR3 is 14 amino acids long. The CDR3: CASGTSGNAGELFF. In DNA form, the CDR3 reads TGTGCCAGCGGGACTAGCGGGAACGCCGGGGAGCTGTTTTTT.

The V gene is TRBV13, the J gene TRBJ2-1, with 11 positions matching TRBD2. There are 16 residues in the CDR3. V was pared by 4 bases and J by 4 bases, with 6 bases of the junction left unmatched. Germline assignment: CDR1 PRHDT and CDR2 FYEKMQ (reference sequence). The CDR3 here is CASSSPGTSGYNEQFF. The CDR3 DNA follows: TGTGCCAGCAGCTCACCAGGGACTAGCGGTTACAATGAGCAGTTCTTC.

V and J are TRBV4-2 and TRBJ2-7; D is possibly TRBD2 (5 bases). This CDR3 is 15 amino acids long. Germline CDR1 reads LGHNA; CDR2 reads YNFKEQ. V dropped 0 bases and J dropped 2 bases, with 11 bases sitting between them. In DNA, the CDR3 is TGTGCCAGCAGCCAAGATCCGGGGATAGCCTACGAGCAGTACTTC. It yields the protein CASSQDPGIAYEQYF.

The chain couples TRBV9 to TRBJ2-2; the D is unclear. The CDR3 spans 14 residues. Germline V lookup: CDR1 SGDLS, CDR2 YYNGEE. Trimming took 0 bases from V and 2 from J, leaving 5 bases between them. CDR3 amino acids: CASSVGTNTGELFF. The CDR3 DNA reads as TGTGCCAGCAGCGTAGGCACCAACACCGGGGAGCTGTTTTTT.

The chain carries TRBV28 and TRBJ1-5, with 7 bases fitting TRBD1. With 5 bases clipped from V and 0 bases from J, the junction kept 4 bases outside the gene matches. Germline values: CDR1 MDHEN, CDR2 SYDVKM. This CDR3 contains 15 residues. CDR3 sequence: CASSGHRGSNQPQHF. The CDR3 DNA is TGTGCCAGCAGTGGGCACAGGGGTAGCAATCAGCCCCAGCATTTT.

This clonotype was detected a few times. The J gene is TRBJ2-7, the V gene TRBV5-1; 11 bases are shared with TRBD2. J lost 2 bases, V lost 4 bases, and 5 bases had no gene match. Germline lookup yields CDR1 SGHRS and CDR2 YFSETQ. CDR3 length equals 15 residues. CDR3 protein: CASSQGLAAPYEQYF. CDR3 in DNA: TGCGCCAGCAGCCAGGGACTAGCGGCCCCCTACGAGCAGTACTTC.

The chain is built from TRBV24-1 and TRBJ2-7, with TRBD2 matching 9 bases. Germline CDR1 KGHDR, CDR2 SFDVKD. There are 11 residues in the CDR3. V trimming: 9 bases; J trimming: 12 bases; junction bases outside the gene matches: 8. In DNA, the CDR3 is TGTGCCACCTCGTATAGCGGGAGACGGTACTTC. Amino acid sequence: CATSYSGRRYF.

V gene TRBV27 combines with J gene TRBJ2-1; D unresolved. Germline values: CDR1 MNHEY, CDR2 SMNVEV (reference sequence). The CDR3 runs to 15 residues. The V and J ends lost 3 bases and 0 bases respectively, with 9 bases between them. In nucleotides, the CDR3 is TGTGCCAGCAGTTTGGCGGCGTCCTCCTACAATGAGCAGTTCTTC. Translated: CASSLAASSYNEQFF.

The V call is TRBV5-4, the J call TRBJ2-4; 10 positions match TRBD1. V shed 4 bases and J 8 bases; nucleotides not matched to a gene: 6. CDR3 length: 14 amino acids. Germline V gene data show CDR1 as SGHNT and CDR2 as YYREEE (reference sequence). CDR3 sequence reads: CASSTGGTGDIQYF. The DNA for the CDR3 is TGTGCCAGCAGCACTGGCGGGACAGGGGACATTCAGTACTTC. The variable domain in full, completed from reference TRBV5-4 and TRBJ2-4, reads ETGVTQSPTHLIKTRGQQVTLRCSSQSGHNTVSWYQQALGQGPQFIFQYYREEENGRGNFPPRFSGLQFPNYSSELNVNALELDDSALYLCASSTGGTGDIQYFGAGTRLSVL.

This clonotype appeared once. The chain carries TRBV6-5 and TRBJ2-1; 9 bases fit TRBD2. The CDR3 is made up of 21 amino acids. V was pared by 0 bases and J by 2 bases, with 17 bases of the junction left unmatched. CDR1 is MNHEY and CDR2 is SVGAGI in the germline V gene. CDR3 loop: CASSYSQEGEASGNPYNEQFF. CDR3 DNA sequence: TGTGCCAGCAGTTACTCTCAGGAGGGGGAGGCTAGCGGGAACCCCTACAATGAGCAGTTCTTC.

V usage is TRBV7-9 and J usage is TRBJ2-7; 8 nucleotides match TRBD2. V lost 5 bases to trimming and J lost 2 bases; unmatched junction nucleotides: 14. There are 17 residues in the CDR3. Germline CDR1 reads SEHNR; CDR2 reads FQNEAQ (reference sequence). CDR3 nucleotide sequence: TGTGCCAGCAGCCCAACCTTCCTAGCGGGCGACCCCTACGAGCAGTACTTC. This sequence encodes CASSPTFLAGDPYEQYF.

The chain employs TRBV2 and TRBJ1-3; D uncertain. The CDR3 is 15 amino acids. Germline V gene sequence: CDR1 SNHLY, CDR2 FYNNEI. V was trimmed by 10 bases and J by 0 bases, leaving 16 bases between them. CDR3 amino acids: CATITRESSGNTIYF. The CDR3 region has the DNA TGTGCCACCATTACCCGGGAGAGCTCTGGAAACACCATATATTTT.

The rearrangement links TRBV20-1 to TRBJ2-3; D unresolved. With 3 bases removed from V and 0 bases from J, the gap between germline ends came to 13 bases. This CDR3 has 15 amino acids. CDR1 and CDR2 from the germline V gene are DFQATT and SNEGSKA (reference sequence). The CDR3 DNA reads as TGCAGTGCTAGTTCCTTTTCCCTTAGCACAGATACGCAGTATTTT. Amino acids: CSASSFSLSTDTQYF.

This clonotype was observed once. This sequence joins TRBV7-8 and TRBJ1-2, with D tentatively TRBD1 (6 bases). Germline-derived CDR1 and CDR2 are SGHVS and FQNEAQ. The CDR3 totals 18 residues. The V end lost 3 bases, the J end lost 0 bases, and 20 bases lay between the germline ends. The CDR3 spells CASSFPIPSRGSNYGYTF. The CDR3, as DNA: TGTGCCAGCAGCTTCCCCATCCCTTCCAGGGGATCTAACTATGGCTACACCTTC.

The chain is built from TRBV2 and TRBJ2-7, with D perhaps matching TRBD1 or TRBD2 (5 bases each). The CDR3 sequence is 14 residues long. CDR1 and CDR2 from the germline V gene are SNHLY and FYNNEI. V was pared by 5 bases and J by 3 bases, with 14 bases between. CDR3 residues: CASSSIRDVYEQYF. As DNA, the CDR3 is TGTGCCAGCAGTTCAATTCGGGACGTCTACGAGCAGTACTTC.

This clonotype was observed a few times. This chain connects TRBV28 to TRBJ2-7; TRBD2 agrees at 8 bases. The CDR3 sequence is 13 residues long. Losses at the gene ends were 5 bases for V and 4 bases for J; bases not matched to a gene: 4. Germline CDR1 MDHEN, CDR2 SYDVKM. In DNA form, the CDR3 reads TGTGCCAGCAGTCGGACGGGGGGGTACGAGCAGTACTTC. Its protein product is CASSRTGGYEQYF.

This rearrangement joins TRBV12-3 or TRBV12-4 to TRBJ2-1; D is uncertain. The V end was cut by 3 bases, the J end by 0 bases, with 9 bases between. This CDR3 comprises 15 residues. CDR3: CASSFGLLSYNEQFF. CDR3 DNA: TGTGCCAGCAGTTTTGGGCTACTCTCCTACAATGAGCAGTTCTTC.

The CDR3 protein is CASSHGGSYEQYF. The CDR3 nucleotides read TGTGCCAGCAGCCACGGGGGCAGCTACGAGCAGTACTTC. This sequence joins TRBV9 and TRBJ2-7; D possibly uses TRBD1 or TRBD2 (6 bases each). Germline lookup yields CDR1 SGDLS and CDR2 YYNGEE. Trimming stripped 4 bases from V and 3 bases from J, with 11 bases between. The CDR3 is 13 amino acids.

The chain couples TRBV24-1 to TRBJ2-1; no clear D. The germline V gene has CDR1 KGHDR and CDR2 SFDVKD. Trimming pared 2 bases from V and 0 bases from J, leaving 10 bases between. The CDR3 is made up of 16 amino acids. This CDR3 reads CATSDYRDFSYNEQFF. Here the CDR3 DNA reads TGTGCCACCAGTGATTACCGCGATTTCTCCTACAATGAGCAGTTCTTC.